The 11 T cell receptor beta chains in this list originate from one sample, sequenced in a study of radiotherapy plus CTLA-4 blockade in lung cancer. Profiling relied on immunoSEQ multiplex PCR, and the TCRdb table lists in-frame clones only, not all of them. The data hold approximately 98,000 clones, with approximately 85% observed a single time. Sequencing was performed on peripheral blood, taken from a patient treated with radiotherapy plus ipilimumab. The receptors stem from a human donor with non-small cell lung cancer who had a partial response to radiotherapy plus ipilimumab.

The V gene is TRBV5-1, the J gene TRBJ1-1, with D maybe TRBD1 (5 bases). Trimming took 0 bases from V and 3 from J, leaving 15 bases between them. Germline loops: CDR1 SGHRS, CDR2 YFSETQ. The CDR3 length is 16 residues. The CDR3 loop is CASSLVSVWGDTEAFF. DNA of the CDR3: TGCGCCAGCAGCTTGGTTTCGGTGTGGGGGGACACTGAAGCTTTCTTT.

The DNA for the CDR3 is TGTGCCAGCCGGGAGTATGAAAAACTGTTTTTT. This encodes CASREYEKLFF. The chain has TRBV19 and TRBJ1-4; D gene unclear. This CDR3 contains 11 residues. The germline CDR1 and CDR2 sequences are LNHDA and SQIVND (reference sequence). V lost 9 bases and J 6 bases, leaving 8 bases between the germline ends. Drawing the rest from reference TRBV19 and TRBJ1-4, the complete variable domain is DGGITQSPKYLFRKEGQNVTLSCEQNLNHDAMYWYRQDPGQGLRLIYYSQIVNDFQKGDIAEGYSVSREKKESFPLTVTSAQKNPTAFYLCASREYEKLFFGSGTQLSVL.

The chain is built from TRBV28 and TRBJ2-5; possibly TRBD1 for D (5 bases). Trimming removed 5 bases from V and 1 base from J, with 20 bases in between. In germline, CDR1 is MDHEN, CDR2 SYDVKM. The CDR3 has 17 residues. For the CDR3, the DNA is TGTGCCAGCAGTCCACGAGGCGGTGCAGGGATCCAAGAGACCCAGTACTTC. Its protein is CASSPRGGAGIQETQYF.

This clone was observed a single time. Other nucleotide sequences in the sample specify the same CDR3. The rearrangement links TRBV7-2 to TRBJ2-7; 12 bases match TRBD2. The CDR3 spans 15 residues. V gave up 3 bases and J gave up 3 bases; unmatched junction bases: 3. CDR1 is SGHTA and CDR2 is FQGNSA in the germline V gene. In DNA form, the CDR3 reads TGTGCCAGCAGCTTGGCGGGACTAGCGGGCTACGAGCAGTACTTC. Its protein product is CASSLAGLAGYEQYF.

The rearrangement links TRBV6-6 to TRBJ1-2; D call uncertain. The CDR3 contains 13 residues. V lost 0 bases and J lost 8, with 10 bases in between. From germline, CDR1 is MNHNY and CDR2 SVGAGI (reference sequence). The CDR3 nucleotides are TGTGCCAGCAGTTACTCCACGGGGTACGGCTACACCTTC. It codes for CASSYSTGYGYTF.

The CDR3: CASTLDRALSGNTIYF. Here the CDR3 DNA reads TGTGCCAGCACCTTGGACAGGGCGTTATCTGGAAACACCATATATTTT. The chain combines TRBV28 with TRBJ1-3; 8 bases fit TRBD1. The ends lost 7 bases at V and 1 base at J; junction bases unmatched: 9. CDR3 size: 16 residues. Germline values: CDR1 MDHEN, CDR2 SYDVKM.

The chain couples TRBV6-1 to TRBJ2-1, with 13 bases identical to TRBD2. CDR3 length: 15 residues. In germline, CDR1 is MNHNS, CDR2 SASEGT. Germline trimming cut 5 bases from V and 9 bases from J; bases unmatched to any gene: 7. In DNA, the CDR3 is TGTGCCAGCAGTACCGGGACTAGCGGGATAGGTGAGCAGTTCTTC. It is translated as CASSTGTSGIGEQFF.

The V call is TRBV27, the J call TRBJ2-2, with TRBD1 identical over 7 bases. The CDR3 totals 15 residues. V lost 2 bases, J lost 1 base, and 1 base stayed unmatched. Germline CDR1 MNHEY, CDR2 SMNVEV (reference sequence). Written as DNA, the CDR3 is TGTGCCAGCAGTTTAGGACAGGTGAACACCGGGGAGCTGTTTTTT. Translating gives CASSLGQVNTGELFF.

The chain uses TRBV19 and TRBJ2-5, with 8 bases that match TRBD1. The CDR3 extends over 15 amino acids. V lost 5 bases, J lost 4 bases, and 9 bases stayed unmatched. Germline CDR1 is LNHDA and CDR2 is SQIVND (reference sequence). The CDR3 DNA reads as TGTGCCAGTAGTTCGTCGGACAGGGTGGGAGAGACCCAGTACTTC. Amino acid sequence: CASSSSDRVGETQYF.

This chain uses TRBV10-1 with TRBJ1-1; D perhaps matches TRBD1 (5 bases). This CDR3 contains 15 residues. Germline assignment: CDR1 WNHNN and CDR2 SYGVQD (reference sequence). Between the trimmed V and J ends, which lost 0 bases and 1 base, there was a span of 9 bases. For the CDR3, the DNA is TGCGCCAGCAGTGAGTCAAGGGGTCCGAACACTGAAGCTTTCTTT. It encodes CASSESRGPNTEAFF.

Here the CDR3 DNA reads TGTGCCTGGAGTGTAAAAGAGACAGCCCTAGCTAATGAAAAACTGTTTTTT. It translates to CAWSVKETALANEKLFF. The genes are TRBV30 and TRBJ1-4; D perhaps matches TRBD1 (5 bases). The CDR3 contains 17 residues. Trimming took off 0 bases at V and 3 bases at J, with 17 bases between the two ends. Germline V gene sequence: CDR1 GTSNPN, CDR2 SVGIG (reference sequence).